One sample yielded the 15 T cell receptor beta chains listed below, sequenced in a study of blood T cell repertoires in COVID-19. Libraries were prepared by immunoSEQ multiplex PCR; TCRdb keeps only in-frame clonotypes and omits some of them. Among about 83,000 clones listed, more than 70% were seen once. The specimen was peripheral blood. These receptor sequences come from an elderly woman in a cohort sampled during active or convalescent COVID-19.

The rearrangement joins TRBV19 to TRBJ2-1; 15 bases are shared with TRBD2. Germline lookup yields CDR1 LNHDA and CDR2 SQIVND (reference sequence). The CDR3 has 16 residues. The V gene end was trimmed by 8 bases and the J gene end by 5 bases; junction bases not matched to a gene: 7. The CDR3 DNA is TGTGCCAGTCAGAAGGGACTAGCGGGAGGTAACAATGAGCAGTTCTTC. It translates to CASQKGLAGGNNEQFF.

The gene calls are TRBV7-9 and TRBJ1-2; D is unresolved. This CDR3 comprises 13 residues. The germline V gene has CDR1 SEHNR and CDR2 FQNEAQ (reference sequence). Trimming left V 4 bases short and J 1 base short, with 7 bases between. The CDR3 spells CASSSEVNYGYTF. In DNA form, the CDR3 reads TGTGCCAGCAGCTCGGAGGTTAACTATGGCTACACCTTC.

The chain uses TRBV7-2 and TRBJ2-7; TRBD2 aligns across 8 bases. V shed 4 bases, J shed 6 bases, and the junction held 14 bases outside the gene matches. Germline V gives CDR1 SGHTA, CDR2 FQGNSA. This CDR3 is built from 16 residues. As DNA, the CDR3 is TGTGCCAGCAGCTCCCGGGTAGGAGCGGGAGAAGGCGAGCAGTACTTC. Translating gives CASSSRVGAGEGEQYF.

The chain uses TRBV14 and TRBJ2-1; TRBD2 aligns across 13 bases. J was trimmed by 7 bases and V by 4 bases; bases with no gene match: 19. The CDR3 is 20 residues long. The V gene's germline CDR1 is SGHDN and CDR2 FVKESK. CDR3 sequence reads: CASSPVPGQGTSGIRNEQFF. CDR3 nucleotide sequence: TGTGCCAGCAGCCCAGTCCCGGGACAGGGGACTAGCGGGATAAGGAATGAGCAGTTCTTC.

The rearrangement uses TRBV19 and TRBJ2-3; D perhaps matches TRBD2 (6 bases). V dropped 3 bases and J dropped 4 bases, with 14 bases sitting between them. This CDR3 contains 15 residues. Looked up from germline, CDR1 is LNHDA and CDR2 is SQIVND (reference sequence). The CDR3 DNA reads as TGTGCCAGTAGTATTGACGGGAGACCTCCAGATACGCAGTATTTT. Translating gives CASSIDGRPPDTQYF.

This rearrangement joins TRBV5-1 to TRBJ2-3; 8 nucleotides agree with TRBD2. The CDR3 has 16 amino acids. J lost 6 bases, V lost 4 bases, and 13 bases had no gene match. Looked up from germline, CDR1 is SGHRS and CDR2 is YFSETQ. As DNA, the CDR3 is TGCGCCAGCAGCCCCGCCCGTGCCGGGAGGGGGGATACGCAGTATTTT. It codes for CASSPARAGRGDTQYF.

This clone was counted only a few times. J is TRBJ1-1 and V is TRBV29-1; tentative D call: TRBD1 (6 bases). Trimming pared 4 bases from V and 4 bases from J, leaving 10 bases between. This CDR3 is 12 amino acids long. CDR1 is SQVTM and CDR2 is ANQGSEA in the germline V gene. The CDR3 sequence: CSVGRGGTEAFF. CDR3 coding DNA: TGCAGCGTTGGCAGGGGCGGCACTGAAGCTTTCTTT.

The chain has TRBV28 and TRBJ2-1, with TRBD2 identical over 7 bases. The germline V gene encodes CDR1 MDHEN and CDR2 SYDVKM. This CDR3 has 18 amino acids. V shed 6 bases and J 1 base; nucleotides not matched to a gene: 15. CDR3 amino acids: CASSFPGGSGISYNEQFF. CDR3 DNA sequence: TGTGCCAGCAGCTTCCCCGGAGGGAGCGGGATATCCTACAATGAGCAGTTCTTC.

The CDR3 is CASSLPGLAYKSTTGELFF. In DNA form, the CDR3 reads TGTGCCAGCAGCTTACCGGGACTAGCGTACAAGTCGACCACCGGGGAGCTGTTTTTT. This chain links TRBV11-2 with TRBJ2-2; 10 bases match TRBD2. Germline values: CDR1 SGHAT, CDR2 FQNNGV. This CDR3 is 19 amino acids long. V was clipped by 2 bases and J by 4 bases; unmatched bases: 13.

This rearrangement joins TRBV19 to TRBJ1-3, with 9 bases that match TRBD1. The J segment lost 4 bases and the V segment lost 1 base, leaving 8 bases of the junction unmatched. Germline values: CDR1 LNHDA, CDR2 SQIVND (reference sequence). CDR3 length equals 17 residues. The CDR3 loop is CASSIALYRGRGNTIYF. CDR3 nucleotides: TGTGCCAGTAGTATAGCCCTTTACAGGGGGCGAGGAAACACCATATATTTT.

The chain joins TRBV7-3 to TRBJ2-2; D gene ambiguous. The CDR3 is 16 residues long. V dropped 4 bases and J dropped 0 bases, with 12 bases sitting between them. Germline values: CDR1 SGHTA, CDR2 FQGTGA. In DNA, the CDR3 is TGTGCCAGCAGCTCTCTAGTTTCGGCGAACACCGGGGAGCTGTTTTTT. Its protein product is CASSSLVSANTGELFF.

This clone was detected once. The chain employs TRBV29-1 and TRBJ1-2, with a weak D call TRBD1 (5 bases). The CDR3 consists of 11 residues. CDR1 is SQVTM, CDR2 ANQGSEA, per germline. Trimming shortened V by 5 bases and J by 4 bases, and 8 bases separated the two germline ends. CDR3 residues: CSVRQSYGYTF. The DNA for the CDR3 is TGCAGCGTTCGACAGAGCTATGGCTACACCTTC.

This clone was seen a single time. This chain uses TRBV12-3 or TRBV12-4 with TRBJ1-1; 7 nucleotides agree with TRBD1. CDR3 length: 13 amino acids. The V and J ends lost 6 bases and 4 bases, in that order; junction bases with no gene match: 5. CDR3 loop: CASSYGTVTEAFF. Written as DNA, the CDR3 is TGTGCCAGCAGCTATGGGACAGTCACTGAAGCTTTCTTT.

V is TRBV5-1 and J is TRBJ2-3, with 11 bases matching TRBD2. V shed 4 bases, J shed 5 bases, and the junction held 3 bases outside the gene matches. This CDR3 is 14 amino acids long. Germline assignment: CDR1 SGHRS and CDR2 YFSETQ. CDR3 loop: CASSTSGGVDTQYF. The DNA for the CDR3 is TGCGCCAGCAGCACTAGCGGGGGTGTAGATACGCAGTATTTT.

CDR3 nucleotide sequence: TGTGCCAGCAGTCCCCTAGGGGTGGAGCAGACCCAGTACTTC. Its translation is CASSPLGVEQTQYF. The chain joins TRBV27 to TRBJ2-5, with D tentatively TRBD1 (5 bases). Trimming took 5 bases from V and 6 from J, leaving 16 bases between them. The CDR3 has 14 residues. Looked up from germline, CDR1 is MNHEY and CDR2 is SMNVEV (reference sequence).